The 32 T cell receptor beta chains in this list originate from one sample, sequenced in a study of graft-versus-host responses after intestinal transplantation. TCRdb's copy holds only in-frame clones and misses some; the assay was immunoSEQ multiplex PCR. The sample lists roughly 100,000 clones, roughly nine tenths seen once, with approximately 1% in the top ten. For these receptors, no antigen is known. The sample was unstimulated CD4+ T cells sorted from spleen or lymph node cells, taken before intestinal transplant. Source of these receptors: a human donor who received an intestinal transplant.

The rearrangement uses TRBV4-1 and TRBJ1-5; D is unresolved. Germline assignment: CDR1 MGHRA and CDR2 YSYEKL. V lost 4 bases and J lost 4, with 11 bases in between. This CDR3 has 14 amino acids. The CDR3 loop is CASSPIRINQPQHF. CDR3 nucleotide sequence: TGCGCCAGCAGCCCCATCAGGATTAATCAGCCCCAGCATTTT.

The chain uses TRBV6-1 and TRBJ2-7, with TRBD1 matching 8 bases. CDR1 is MNHNS, CDR2 SASEGT, per germline. CDR3 length: 14 residues. The trim removed 4 bases at V and 0 bases at J, leaving 2 bases unmatched. CDR3 residues: CASSAGTGSYEQYF. The CDR3 nucleotides are TGTGCCAGCAGTGCCGGGACAGGCTCCTACGAGCAGTACTTC.

This chain connects TRBV25-1 to TRBJ1-2, with TRBD1 identical over 7 bases. This CDR3 has 14 residues. Trimming cost V 2 bases and J 7 bases; bases outside gene matches: 7. Germline assignment: CDR1 MGHDK and CDR2 SYGVNS. In nucleotides, the CDR3 is TGTGCCAGCAGTGAAAAACGACAGGGTAGTGGCTACACCTTC. Translating gives CASSEKRQGSGYTF.

CDR3 sequence (DNA): TGTGCCAGTAGTATCGCCGCGGGGGAAAACTATGGCTACACCTTC. It specifies CASSIAAGENYGYTF. The chain links TRBV19 to TRBJ1-2, with D tentatively TRBD1 (5 bases). Trimming removed 3 bases at V and 2 bases at J, with 13 bases between. The germline gives CDR1 LNHDA, CDR2 SQIVND (reference sequence). The CDR3 loop spans 15 amino acids.

V gene TRBV12-5 combines with J gene TRBJ2-5; 7 bases align to TRBD2. The germline V gene has CDR1 LGHNT and CDR2 FRNRAP. The CDR3 loop spans 16 amino acids. The V and J ends lost 4 bases and 4 bases, in that order; junction bases with no gene match: 12. The CDR3 nucleotides are TGTGCTAGTGGTTCCGCCGGCAGCGGGAAGGTAGAGACCCAGTACTTC. Residues: CASGSAGSGKVETQYF.

The rearrangement joins TRBV6-6 to TRBJ2-1; D is uncertain. CDR3 length: 13 residues. CDR1 is MNHNY, CDR2 SVGAGI, per germline (reference sequence). The germline V and J ends were trimmed by 8 bases and 6 bases, with 14 bases remaining between them. The CDR3 sequence: CASSGLVSNEQFF. The CDR3 DNA reads TGTGCCAGCTCGGGTCTAGTAAGCAATGAGCAGTTCTTC.

The chain couples TRBV18 to TRBJ1-1, with 12 positions matching TRBD1. The CDR3 consists of 15 residues. Per the germline V gene, CDR1 is KGHSH and CDR2 is LQKENI. The J segment lost 5 bases and the V segment lost 2 bases, leaving 3 bases of the junction unmatched. The CDR3 nucleotides are TGTGCCAGCTCACCATGGGACAGGGGGCGAACTGAAGCTTTCTTT. Residues: CASSPWDRGRTEAFF. Complete variable domain (other parts from reference TRBV18 and TRBJ1-1): NAGVMQNPRHLVRRRGQEARLRCSPMKGHSHVYWYRQLPEEGLKFMVYLQKENIIDESGMPKERFSAEFPKEGPSILRIQQVVRGDSAAYFCASSPWDRGRTEAFFGQGTRLTVV.

Only a few counts were recorded for this clone. The chain is built from TRBV10-3 and TRBJ2-3; the D is unclear. Germline assignment: CDR1 ENHRY and CDR2 SYGVKD. The CDR3 consists of 15 residues. Trimming removed 2 bases at V and 1 base at J, with 10 bases between. This chain's CDR3 is CAISEPNLGTDTQYF. DNA of the CDR3: TGTGCCATCAGTGAGCCGAACCTAGGCACAGATACGCAGTATTTT.

The chain carries TRBV7-9 and TRBJ2-4; no clear D. CDR3 size: 14 residues. Germline-derived CDR1 and CDR2 are SEHNR and FQNEAQ (reference sequence). The V end lost 5 bases, the J end lost 8 bases, and 16 bases lay between the germline ends. DNA for the CDR3: TGTGCCAGCAGCCGCGTTGGATGGTTGGACATTCAGTACTTC. Residues: CASSRVGWLDIQYF.

The chain couples TRBV9 to TRBJ2-7, with TRBD1 matching over 7 bases. Germline V gives CDR1 SGDLS, CDR2 YYNGEE. This CDR3 is 16 amino acids long. J lost 4 bases, V lost 0 bases, and 10 bases had no gene match. CDR3 in amino acids: CASSVAPDRIPYEQYF. The CDR3 DNA follows: TGTGCCAGCAGCGTAGCACCGGACAGGATACCGTACGAGCAGTACTTC.

This clone was counted between two and nine times. The rearrangement joins TRBV2 to TRBJ1-5, with D possibly being TRBD1 (6 bases). The length of the CDR3 is 12 residues. V lost 7 bases and J 7 bases, leaving 11 bases between the germline ends. Germline V gene data show CDR1 as SNHLY and CDR2 as FYNNEI. In DNA form, the CDR3 reads TGTGCCAGCACAACGGGACAACAGCCCCAGCATTTT. It is translated as CASTTGQQPQHF.

V and J are TRBV28 and TRBJ2-4; possibly TRBD1 for D (6 bases). Germline V gene sequence: CDR1 MDHEN, CDR2 SYDVKM. The CDR3 has 14 residues. V lost 2 bases, J lost 7 bases, and 12 bases lay in between. In DNA, the CDR3 is TGTGCCAGCAGTTTAGCTGGGGGCGTGAACATTCAGTACTTC. This codes for CASSLAGGVNIQYF.

The chain combines TRBV27 with TRBJ2-7; D remains ambiguous. Germline lookup yields CDR1 MNHEY and CDR2 SMNVEV (reference sequence). Deletions cut 6 bases from V and 1 base from J, with 10 bases between. The CDR3 extends over 13 amino acids. In DNA form, the CDR3 reads TGTGCCAGCAGCTTACGACCATCCTACGAGCAGTACTTC. It specifies CASSLRPSYEQYF.

V usage is TRBV5-1 and J usage is TRBJ1-2, with 12 positions matching TRBD1. Germline V CDR1 and CDR2: SGHRS, YFSETQ. The CDR3 length is 14 residues. With 7 bases clipped from V and 2 bases from J, the junction kept 3 bases outside the gene matches. In DNA, the CDR3 is TGCGCCAGCGGGGACAGGGGGCAAAACTATGGCTACACCTTC. Translation gives CASGDRGQNYGYTF. Combining the CDR3 with reference TRBV5-1 and TRBJ1-2 gives the whole variable domain KAGVTQTPRYLIKTRGQQVTLSCSPISGHRSVSWYQQTPGQGLQFLFEYFSETQRNKGNFPGRFSGRQFSNSRSEMNVSTLELGDSALYLCASGDRGQNYGYTFGSGTRLTVV.

The chain combines TRBV11-2 with TRBJ2-7, with 10 positions matching TRBD2. The CDR3 length is 15 residues. The V segment lost 6 bases and the J segment 4 bases; nucleotides outside the gene matches: 9. Germline-derived CDR1 and CDR2 are SGHAT and FQNNGV. CDR3: CASRAASGSGYEQYF. In nucleotides, the CDR3 is TGTGCCAGCAGGGCTGCTAGCGGGAGTGGGTACGAGCAGTACTTC.

This clone turned up a few times. The chain has TRBV11-2 and TRBJ1-2, with a tentative D call TRBD1 (5 bases). Per germline, CDR1 SGHAT and CDR2 FQNNGV. CDR3 length: 15 amino acids. Trimming took 5 bases from V and 4 from J, leaving 17 bases between them. CDR3 in amino acids: CASSPRAGESYGYTF. In nucleotides, the CDR3 is TGTGCCAGCAGCCCCCGTGCGGGGGAATCCTATGGCTACACCTTC.

As to this clone: The same CDR3 can be traced to other DNA sequences in this sample. The chain couples TRBV6-5 to TRBJ1-1; D ambiguous. Germline V CDR1 and CDR2: MNHEY, SVGAGI. The CDR3 has 14 residues. V shed 0 bases and J shed 4 bases, with 9 bases lying between them. The CDR3 sequence is CASSYSGRSTEAFF. For the CDR3, the DNA is TGTGCCAGCAGTTACTCAGGGAGAAGCACTGAAGCTTTCTTT.

The chain combines TRBV2 with TRBJ2-1; 9 bases align to TRBD1. Looked up from germline, CDR1 is SNHLY and CDR2 is FYNNEI. Trimming took 6 bases from V and 8 from J; bases not matched to a gene: 5. The CDR3 extends over 13 amino acids. CDR3 DNA sequence: TGTGCCAGCAGGGGACAGGGAGGGGATGAGCAGTTCTTC. This sequence encodes CASRGQGGDEQFF.

The chain combines TRBV6-1 with TRBJ1-6; D possibly corresponds to TRBD1 (5 bases). V gave up 5 bases and J gave up 5 bases, with 13 bases separating them. The germline gives CDR1 MNHNS, CDR2 SASEGT. The CDR3 is made up of 15 amino acids. The CDR3 DNA follows: TGTGCCAGCAGTCCGACCGGGGCAGATAATTCACCCCTCCACTTT. Protein product: CASSPTGADNSPLHF.

V is TRBV6-1 and J is TRBJ1-3, with D unclear. The germline V gene encodes CDR1 MNHNS and CDR2 SASEGT. The CDR3 is 15 amino acids. V lost 6 bases and J 0 bases, leaving 12 bases between the germline ends. CDR3 in amino acids: CASRIGIYSGNTIYF. In DNA form, the CDR3 reads TGTGCCAGCAGGATAGGGATTTACTCTGGAAACACCATATATTTT.

This clone turned up a few times. This chain joins TRBV10-3 and TRBJ1-4, with 8 nucleotides matching TRBD1. CDR1 and CDR2 from the germline V gene are ENHRY and SYGVKD. This CDR3 spans 13 amino acids. With 7 bases clipped from V and 7 bases from J, the junction kept 5 bases outside the gene matches. CDR3 coding DNA: TGTGCCATCACTCAGGGGGCCGGTGAAAAACTGTTTTTT. Amino acid sequence: CAITQGAGEKLFF.

The gene calls are TRBV7-7 and TRBJ2-5, with a weak D call TRBD2 (6 bases). CDR1 is SSHAT, CDR2 FNYEAQ, per germline (reference sequence). V was cut by 3 bases and J by 5 bases, with 10 bases left in between. The CDR3 consists of 13 residues. In DNA, the CDR3 is TGTGCCAGCAGCTTCGGGAGTCGGGAGACCCAGTACTTC. This codes for CASSFGSRETQYF. Filled out from reference TRBV7-7 and TRBJ2-5, the complete variable domain reads GAGVSQSPRYKVTKRGQDVTLRCDPISSHATLYWYQQALGQGPEFLTYFNYEAQPDKSGLPSDRFSAERPEGSISTLTIQRTEQRDSAMYRCASSFGSRETQYFGPGTRLLVL.

This chain uses TRBV5-6 with TRBJ2-7, with 7 bases fitting TRBD1. Trimming took 0 bases from V and 2 from J; bases not matched to a gene: 8. Germline CDR1 SGHDT, CDR2 YYEEEE. The CDR3 loop spans 16 amino acids. DNA of the CDR3: TGTGCCAGCAGCTTGGTCTGGGACAGAGATACCTACGAGCAGTACTTC. This sequence encodes CASSLVWDRDTYEQYF.

V and J are TRBV5-4 and TRBJ2-7; TRBD2 matches at 8 bases. CDR3 length: 16 residues. Unmatched junction bases numbered 7, after V lost 0 bases and J lost 2 bases. Germline values: CDR1 SGHNT, CDR2 YYREEE (reference sequence). The CDR3 loop is CASSLDGSGAAYEQYF. In nucleotides, the CDR3 is TGTGCCAGCAGCTTGGATGGTAGCGGGGCGGCCTACGAGCAGTACTTC. The complete variable domain, with remaining parts taken from reference TRBV5-4 and TRBJ2-7, reads ETGVTQSPTHLIKTRGQQVTLRCSSQSGHNTVSWYQQALGQGPQFIFQYYREEENGRGNFPPRFSGLQFPNYSSELNVNALELDDSALYLCASSLDGSGAAYEQYFGPGTRLTVT.

V usage is TRBV6-1 and J usage is TRBJ1-5, with TRBD1 matching over 8 bases. Germline values: CDR1 MNHNS, CDR2 SASEGT. Unmatched junction bases numbered 2, after V lost 4 bases and J lost 0 bases. The CDR3 covers 15 residues. The CDR3 region is CASSGQGYSNQPQHF. CDR3 DNA sequence: TGTGCCAGCAGTGGACAGGGGTATAGCAATCAGCCCCAGCATTTT.

The chain carries TRBV10-3 and TRBJ1-2, with D perhaps matching TRBD1 (5 bases). CDR3 length: 14 amino acids. The V gene lost 10 bases and the J gene lost 5 bases, with 20 bases spanning the gap. The germline gives CDR1 ENHRY, CDR2 SYGVKD. CDR3 amino acids: CATSGTQIQYGYTF. The CDR3 coding sequence is TGTGCCACCTCCGGGACCCAAATCCAGTATGGCTACACCTTC.

This chain uses TRBV14 with TRBJ2-5, with unresolved D. This CDR3 has 15 residues. The germline V and J ends were trimmed by 0 bases and 2 bases, with 10 bases remaining between them. CDR1 and CDR2 from the germline V gene are SGHDN and FVKESK. The CDR3 spells CASSQERQLQETQYF. The CDR3 DNA follows: TGTGCCAGCAGCCAAGAAAGGCAGCTTCAAGAGACCCAGTACTTC. Filled out from reference TRBV14 and TRBJ2-5, the complete variable domain reads EAGVTQFPSHSVIEKGQTVTLRCDPISGHDNLYWYRRVMGKEIKFLLHFVKESKQDESGMPNNRFLAERTGGTYSTLKVQPAELEDSGVYFCASSQERQLQETQYFGPGTRLLVL.

The V call is TRBV7-6, the J call TRBJ1-2; the D is unclear. The V end lost 4 bases, the J end lost 6 bases, and 9 bases lay between the germline ends. This CDR3 has 12 residues. From germline, CDR1 is SGHVS and CDR2 FNYEAQ. As DNA, the CDR3 is TGTGCCAGCAGCTCCGGGCCCAATGGCTACACCTTC. It translates to CASSSGPNGYTF.

This chain uses TRBV6-5 with TRBJ1-2, with a weak D call TRBD1 (5 bases). V lost 6 bases to trimming and J lost 0 bases, with 11 bases between them. This CDR3 comprises 14 residues. Germline V gives CDR1 MNHEY, CDR2 SVGAGI. DNA of the CDR3: TGTGCCAGCAGGAAGACAGTTACTAACTATGGCTACACCTTC. The encoded protein is CASRKTVTNYGYTF.

The count of this clone is one. The V gene is TRBV6-5, the J gene TRBJ2-7; 8 nucleotides agree with TRBD2. The CDR3 sequence is 15 residues long. V was clipped by 0 bases and J by 4 bases; unmatched bases: 5. The V gene's germline CDR1 is MNHEY and CDR2 SVGAGI. The CDR3 reads CASSYSGSGVYEQYF. CDR3 nucleotides: TGTGCCAGCAGTTACTCTGGTAGCGGGGTTTACGAGCAGTACTTC.

The chain joins TRBV7-7 to TRBJ2-1, with D unclear. The CDR3 sequence is 14 residues long. Trimming cost V 5 bases and J 6 bases, with 14 bases left between them. CDR1 and CDR2 from the germline V gene are SSHAT and FNYEAQ (reference sequence). The CDR3 DNA reads as TGTGCCAGCAGCGCCTCTAGTACCGTCAATGAGCAGTTCTTC. Protein: CASSASSTVNEQFF.

This sequence joins TRBV11-2 and TRBJ2-7; the match to TRBD2 covers 12 bases. The CDR3 is 17 amino acids. V lost 2 bases, J lost 1 base, and 6 bases stayed unmatched. CDR1 SGHAT and CDR2 FQNNGV come from the germline V gene. The CDR3 protein is CASSLSAGLAGSYEQYF. The CDR3 DNA reads as TGTGCCAGCAGCTTATCGGCCGGACTAGCGGGATCCTACGAGCAGTACTTC.